Described below is a single T cell receptor (beta chain) sequence and its context. Here immunoSEQ multiplex PCR was the method, and the copy in TCRdb shows in-frame clones only, minus some. The sample records around 87,000 clones, about 80% being singletons. The time point here: baseline, week 1 (first vaccination visit). As to treatment: pre-vaccination baseline after standard-of-care therapy. Donor diagnoses consisted of new WHO grade 3 or 4 IDH1-mutant, ATRX-lost astrocytomas. The data are from a study of a mutant IDH1 vaccine in newly diagnosed glioma. CDR3 length: 15 residues. V was pared by 5 bases and J by 0 bases, with 13 bases between. The germline gives CDR1 LNHDA, CDR2 SQIVND (reference sequence).

V is TRBV19 and J is TRBJ1-1, with D unresolved. This sequence was found in a woman aged 45-65 years with glioma. The sequenced sample was PBMCs, obtained from a glioma patient treated with radiotherapy, temozolomide or both. Here the CDR3 reads CASSPAGSMNTEAFF. Here the CDR3 DNA reads TGTGCCAGTAGTCCAGCCGGGAGCATGAACACTGAAGCTTTCTTT.